These 17 T cell receptor beta chains originate from one sample sequenced in a study of cytomegalovirus exposure and HLA in healthy donors. PCR primers comprised 60 Vbeta and 13 Jbeta primers. Clones were sequenced by immunoSEQ multiplex PCR, and TCRdb holds only the in-frame ones, with some missing. The table lists some 180,000 clones, just under 80% of them singletons. The source material was PBMCs. These receptors came from a woman in her 30s in good health and CMV-seronegative.

The chain links TRBV9 to TRBJ2-5; 10 bases are shared with TRBD2. The CDR3 covers 15 residues. V was pared by 4 bases and J by 4 bases, with 7 bases of the junction left unmatched. Looked up from germline, CDR1 is SGDLS and CDR2 is YYNGEE. CDR3 coding DNA: TGTGCCAGCAGCTCCAGCGGGGGGGCAGCAGAGACCCAGTACTTC. Its protein is CASSSSGGAAETQYF.

The chain is built from TRBV10-3 and TRBJ2-7; TRBD1 aligns across 8 bases. The V gene end was trimmed by 7 bases and the J gene end by 0 bases; junction bases not matched to a gene: 8. Germline V gene lookup returns CDR1 ENHRY and CDR2 SYGVKD. The CDR3 has 15 residues. The CDR3 sequence: CAIIRTGRSSYEQYF. Here the CDR3 DNA reads TGTGCCATCATTAGGACAGGGAGGAGCTCCTACGAGCAGTACTTC.

CDR3 in DNA: TGTGCCAGCAGGACGGGACAGGGAACTGAAAAACTGTTTTTT. Translated, it gives CASRTGQGTEKLFF. V gene TRBV2 combines with J gene TRBJ1-4, with TRBD1 identical over 9 bases. This CDR3 comprises 14 residues. Unmatched junction bases numbered 6, after V lost 6 bases and J lost 7 bases. Germline V gene data show CDR1 as SNHLY and CDR2 as FYNNEI.

The chain is built from TRBV6-1 and TRBJ1-5; D remains unclear. Germline CDR1 reads MNHNS; CDR2 reads SASEGT. The length of the CDR3 is 14 residues. V shed 4 bases and J shed 5 bases, with 12 bases lying between them. The CDR3, as DNA: TGTGCCAGCAGTGGGGTACAGAGTTATCAGCCCCAGCATTTT. Amino acids: CASSGVQSYQPQHF.

The rearrangement uses TRBV7-2 and TRBJ1-2, with D perhaps matching TRBD1 (5 bases). Germline V lookup: CDR1 SGHTA, CDR2 FQGNSA. V was shortened by 2 bases and J by 7 bases, with 17 bases between the two germline ends. There are 15 residues in the CDR3. The CDR3 coding sequence is TGTGCCAGCAGCTTAAGTGCAGGTTTAAGGGGTGGCTACACCTTC. This translates into CASSLSAGLRGGYTF.

The chain employs TRBV7-8 and TRBJ2-7, with D possibly being TRBD1 (5 bases). Trimming shortened V by 5 bases and J by 1 base, and 12 bases separated the two germline ends. The germline V gene has CDR1 SGHVS and CDR2 FQNEAQ. This CDR3 comprises 14 residues. CDR3 protein: CASSLTQGSYEQYF. DNA of the CDR3: TGTGCCAGCAGCCTGACGCAGGGATCCTACGAGCAGTACTTC.

J is TRBJ2-7 and V is TRBV6-5; D unresolved. V lost 2 bases and J lost 2, with 7 bases in between. The CDR3 has 13 residues. Germline CDR1 MNHEY, CDR2 SVGAGI. CDR3 DNA sequence: TGTGCCAGCAGTTACCCCCCTCCCTACGAGCAGTACTTC. Translated: CASSYPPPYEQYF.

V gene TRBV6-1 combines with J gene TRBJ2-5, with D maybe TRBD1 (5 bases). V was clipped by 2 bases and J by 0 bases, with 10 bases between them. Germline CDR1 reads MNHNS; CDR2 reads SASEGT. This CDR3 has 15 amino acids. The CDR3 protein is CASSENRPNQETQYF. CDR3 DNA sequence: TGTGCCAGCAGTGAAAACAGGCCGAACCAAGAGACCCAGTACTTC.

This sequence joins TRBV21-1 and TRBJ1-1; the D segment call TRBD1 is taken from the table without a DNA check. TRBV21-1 is described as a pseudogene. The CDR3 consists of 17 residues. CDR3 in amino acids: CASSKVSGTGVDTEAFF. Here the CDR3 DNA reads TGTGCCAGCAGCAAAGTGTCGGGTACAGGGGTGGACACTGAAGCTTTCTTT.

The chain carries TRBV5-6 and TRBJ1-1; no clear D gene. CDR3 length: 15 amino acids. The germline gives CDR1 SGHDT, CDR2 YYEEEE. The ends were cut back, 2 bases at V and 0 bases at J, with 11 bases in the middle. The DNA of the CDR3 is TGTGCCAGCAGCTTTGAGGGCTATATGAACACTGAAGCTTTCTTT. It yields the protein CASSFEGYMNTEAFF.

This clone appeared a single time. V gene TRBV11-2 combines with J gene TRBJ2-5; no clear D gene. Germline V lookup: CDR1 SGHAT, CDR2 FQNNGV. This CDR3 is built from 11 residues. V was cut by 2 bases and J by 4 bases, with 2 bases left in between. The CDR3 nucleotides are TGTGCCAGCAGCTTACGAGAGACCCAGTACTTC. It is translated as CASSLRETQYF.

The V and J genes are TRBV6-1 and TRBJ1-2; weak D call: TRBD1 (6 bases). The CDR3 totals 12 residues. Germline V gene data show CDR1 as MNHNS and CDR2 as SASEGT. V dropped 6 bases and J dropped 7 bases, with 12 bases sitting between them. CDR3 in amino acids: CASRSTGFGYTF. In nucleotides, the CDR3 is TGTGCCAGCAGGAGTACAGGGTTTGGCTACACCTTC.

The chain has TRBV10-1 and TRBJ2-1, with 10 bases matching TRBD2. The J segment lost 1 base and the V segment lost 4 bases, leaving 19 bases of the junction unmatched. The germline gives CDR1 WNHNN, CDR2 SYGVQD (reference sequence). The CDR3 loop spans 21 amino acids. DNA for the CDR3: TGCGCCAGCAGTGTAACAACGGCTAGCGGGGGCCTCAAGGAGTCCTACAATGAGCAGTTCTTC. Its translation: CASSVTTASGGLKESYNEQFF.

J is TRBJ1-5 and V is TRBV10-1; D is possibly TRBD1 (6 bases). The germline CDR1 and CDR2 sequences are WNHNN and SYGVQD (reference sequence). This CDR3 has 15 residues. Trimming took off 8 bases at V and 1 base at J, with 15 bases between the two ends. The CDR3 is CASGGGDKSNQPQHF. The CDR3 bases are TGCGCCAGCGGGGGTGGGGACAAAAGCAATCAGCCCCAGCATTTT.

This chain links TRBV30 with TRBJ1-5, with TRBD1 as a possible D gene (5 bases). The length of the CDR3 is 17 residues. Germline lookup yields CDR1 GTSNPN and CDR2 SVGIG (reference sequence). Trimming pared 3 bases from V and 3 bases from J, leaving 21 bases between. The CDR3 protein is CAWRGGEGQRDNQPQHF. The CDR3 DNA follows: TGTGCCTGGAGGGGGGGGGAAGGCCAGAGGGACAATCAGCCCCAGCATTTT.

The chain links TRBV7-3 to TRBJ2-3; a weak D match, TRBD1 (6 bases). V was pared by 5 bases and J by 4 bases, with 10 bases between. CDR1 SGHTA and CDR2 FQGTGA come from the germline V gene. The CDR3 sequence is 13 residues long. Here the CDR3 DNA reads TGTGCCAGCAGCCCGGCAGGGGCAGATACGCAGTATTTT. The encoded protein is CASSPAGADTQYF.

DNA of the CDR3: TGTGCCAGCAGATATATGGGTATGGGGCGTAGAGGCTACACCTTC. It translates to CASRYMGMGRRGYTF. The V call is TRBV6-5, the J call TRBJ1-2; D may be TRBD1 (5 bases). The CDR3 is made up of 15 amino acids. Germline assignment: CDR1 MNHEY and CDR2 SVGAGI. Trimming left V 6 bases short and J 8 bases short, with 22 bases between.